Below, 21 T cell receptor beta chains from the same sample are listed, as sequenced in a study of T-cell reconstitution after alpha-beta-depleted transplantation in children. Preparation of the TCRbeta library involved a method that used unique molecular identifiers. TCRdb re-derived calls from the PCR reads in MiXCR, one entry per CDR3 protein. Of 200,000 to 250,000 distinct CDR3 sequences listed, about 9.6% are singletons. The starting material was PBMCs from the stem cell graft donor, obtained from the stem cell graft. These receptors originate from a human donor who donated a stem cell graft to a child with SCID.

This clonotype was found many times. The chain combines TRBV6-2 or TRBV6-3 with TRBJ2-3, with TRBD2 matching over 11 bases. Germline CDR1 is MNHEY and CDR2 is SVGEGT. J lost 4 bases, V lost 7 bases, and 4 bases had no gene match. This CDR3 contains 14 residues. The CDR3 spells CASILAGGADTQYF. In DNA, the CDR3 is TGTGCCAGCATTCTAGCGGGGGGCGCAGATACGCAGTATTTT.

This clonotype was observed many times. The chain joins TRBV3-1 to TRBJ2-7; D remains ambiguous. Germline V gene lookup returns CDR1 LGHDT and CDR2 YNNKEL (reference sequence). Between the trimmed V and J ends, which lost 3 bases and 3 bases, there was a span of 3 bases. This CDR3 is built from 11 residues. Here the CDR3 reads CASSQLYEQYF. The CDR3 coding sequence is TGTGCCAGCAGCCAGCTCTACGAGCAGTACTTC.

This clonotype was found many times. The gene calls are TRBV6-2 or TRBV6-3 and TRBJ2-7, with D tentatively TRBD2 (5 bases). The CDR3 totals 12 residues. The germline V and J ends were trimmed by 6 bases and 5 bases, with 11 bases remaining between them. Germline V gene sequence: CDR1 MNHEY, CDR2 SVGEGT. The CDR3 nucleotides read TGTGCCAGCAGCCGAGGGCGACACGAGCAGTACTTC. The encoded protein is CASSRGRHEQYF.

The chain carries TRBV18 and TRBJ2-3, with D possibly TRBD1 on 5 matching bases. V was trimmed by 6 bases and J by 10 bases, leaving 29 bases between them. CDR3 length: 17 amino acids. Per the germline V gene, CDR1 is KGHSH and CDR2 is LQKENI. The CDR3 loop reads CASSSVGRAIGLAAQYF. Here the CDR3 DNA reads TGTGCCAGCTCCTCGGTGGGCAGGGCCATAGGTCTTGCTGCGCAGTATTTT.

This clonotype has ten or more counts. Here the CDR3 reads CASSYTGGQSYEQYF. The CDR3 nucleotides read TGTGCCAGCAGTTACACAGGGGGGCAGTCCTACGAGCAGTACTTC. The chain uses TRBV6-5 and TRBJ2-7; 8 bases align to TRBD1. Trimming cost V 2 bases and J 1 base; bases outside gene matches: 4. The CDR3 is 15 amino acids. Germline-derived CDR1 and CDR2 are MNHEY and SVGAGI.

There are many counts of this clonotype. V usage is TRBV6-5 and J usage is TRBJ1-2; D is uncertain. Trimming took 4 bases from V and 5 from J, leaving 11 bases between them. Germline assignment: CDR1 MNHEY and CDR2 SVGAGI. The CDR3 is 13 residues long. CDR3 region: CASSFIQEYGYTF. CDR3 coding DNA: TGTGCCAGCAGTTTCATCCAGGAATATGGCTACACCTTC.

Remarks on this clonotype: A single base separates this from a much larger clone, so it may be a read error. V and J are TRBV7-2 and TRBJ2-5; D ambiguous. The CDR3 length is 16 residues. Germline CDR1 is SGHTA and CDR2 is FQGNSA. The V and J ends lost 5 bases and 1 base respectively, with 17 bases between them. The CDR3 region is CASSPLTTRLQETQYF. DNA for the CDR3: TGTGCCAGCAGCCCGCTGACCACACGACTCCAAGAGACCCAGTACTTC.

Regarding this clonotype: Just one base apart from a much larger clone, this may be a read error. This chain joins TRBV5-1 and TRBJ1-2, with unresolved D. CDR1 and CDR2 from the germline V gene are SGHRS and YFSETQ. The CDR3 consists of 17 residues. The chain's CDR3 is CASSLSGQPRANYGDTF. The CDR3 bases are TGCGCCAGCAGCTTAAGTGGTCAGCCCAGAGCTAACTATGGCGACACCTTC. Drawing the rest from reference TRBV5-1 and TRBJ1-2, the complete variable domain is KAGVTQTPRYLIKTRGQQVTLSCSPISGHRSVSWYQQTPGQGLQFLFEYFSETQRNKGNFPGRFSGRQFSNSRSEMNVSTLELGDSALYLCASSLSGQPRANYGDTFGSGTRLTVV.

Many counts were recorded for this clonotype. This chain joins TRBV20-1 and TRBJ2-3; TRBD2 matches 10 bases. CDR3 length equals 14 residues. The germline V gene has CDR1 DFQATT and CDR2 SNEGSKA (reference sequence). V gave up 5 bases and J gave up 6 bases; unmatched junction bases: 8. CDR3 protein: CSAPSGTSADTQYF. CDR3 nucleotides: TGCAGTGCTCCGTCGGGGACTAGCGCCGATACGCAGTATTTT.

This clonotype came up many times. The gene calls are TRBV6-1 and TRBJ2-3; weak D call: TRBD2 (6 bases). CDR1 is MNHNS, CDR2 SASEGT, per germline. Trimming left V 5 bases short and J 5 bases short, with 17 bases between. The CDR3 covers 15 residues. CDR3 loop: CASSPLWTIGDTQYF. The CDR3 coding sequence is TGTGCCAGCAGTCCCCTTTGGACTATAGGAGATACGCAGTATTTT.

The sample holds a few counts of this clonotype. The chain has TRBV7-2 and TRBJ1-2; no clear D gene. The ends were cut back, 5 bases at V and 1 base at J, with 17 bases in the middle. The CDR3 is made up of 16 amino acids. Per germline, CDR1 SGHTA and CDR2 FQGNSA. The CDR3 region is CASSPGPTPRNYGYTF. The CDR3 nucleotides read TGTGCCAGCAGCCCAGGACCCACTCCTCGTAACTATGGCTACACCTTC.

This clonotype was observed at least ten times. The chain links TRBV20-1 to TRBJ1-1; 7 bases map to TRBD1. J gave up 5 bases and V 6 bases, and 9 bases lay outside the gene matches. The germline V gene encodes CDR1 DFQATT and CDR2 SNEGSKA (reference sequence). There are 13 residues in the CDR3. CDR3 DNA sequence: TGCAGTGCAGGAAACAGGGGAAGGACTGAAGCTTTCTTT. It yields the protein CSAGNRGRTEAFF.

This clonotype was seen at least ten times. The J gene is TRBJ2-2, the V gene TRBV4-2; no clear D. The V gene lost 1 base and the J gene lost 0 bases, with 9 bases spanning the gap. From germline, CDR1 is LGHNA and CDR2 YNFKEQ. The CDR3 loop spans 16 amino acids. The DNA for the CDR3 is TGTGCCAGCAGCCAAGGGCTGACGGCGAACACCGGGGAGCTGTTTTTT. It codes for CASSQGLTANTGELFF.

This clonotype was seen ten or more times. The chain has TRBV5-1 and TRBJ2-5; D remains ambiguous. This CDR3 has 13 residues. Germline V gene lookup returns CDR1 SGHRS and CDR2 YFSETQ. V lost 1 base to trimming and J lost 3 bases, with 7 bases between them. CDR3 sequence reads: CASSLPGEETQYF. CDR3 coding DNA: TGCGCCAGCAGCTTGCCGGGCGAAGAGACCCAGTACTTC.

This clonotype was recorded many times. The gene calls are TRBV5-1 and TRBJ2-3; unclear D gene. The CDR3 consists of 14 residues. Per the germline V gene, CDR1 is SGHRS and CDR2 is YFSETQ. Trimming removed 0 bases at V and 3 bases at J, with 8 bases between. CDR3 nucleotide sequence: TGCGCCAGCAGCTTGGATGGCCCTACAGATACGCAGTATTTT. It codes for CASSLDGPTDTQYF.

This clonotype was counted at least ten times. The CDR3 region is CASSYSNQPQHF. In nucleotides, the CDR3 is TGTGCCAGTAGTTATAGCAATCAGCCCCAGCATTTT. This chain connects TRBV19 to TRBJ1-5; no reliable D call. The CDR3 runs 12 residues. Germline V lookup: CDR1 LNHDA, CDR2 SQIVND (reference sequence). V was clipped by 5 bases and J by 0 bases, with 2 bases between them.

This clonotype was observed many times. V and J are TRBV5-6 and TRBJ2-7, with D uncertain. This CDR3 is 13 amino acids long. V lost 2 bases to trimming and J lost 0 bases, with 6 bases between them. CDR1 and CDR2 (germline): SGHDT, YYEEEE. CDR3 residues: CASSLPHSYEQYF. CDR3 nucleotide sequence: TGTGCCAGCAGCTTACCCCACTCCTACGAGCAGTACTTC.

This clonotype was picked up many times. This sequence joins TRBV20-1 and TRBJ1-6; D remains ambiguous. Germline CDR1 and CDR2: DFQATT and SNEGSKA (reference sequence). Trimming removed 6 bases from V and 7 bases from J, with 16 bases in between. This CDR3 contains 14 residues. CDR3 bases: TGCAGTGCCTCTCTTGGCGTATCCAATTCACCCCTCCACTTT. This translates into CSASLGVSNSPLHF.

At least ten counts were recorded for this clonotype. The chain recombines TRBV7-2 with TRBJ2-3; no definite D call. V was cut by 5 bases and J by 0 bases, with 15 bases left in between. Germline loops: CDR1 SGHTA, CDR2 FQGNSA. This CDR3 is built from 16 residues. CDR3 sequence (DNA): TGTGCCAGCAGCGAAAGAGTCAGCACTAGCACAGATACGCAGTATTTT. Its translation: CASSERVSTSTDTQYF.

There are many counts of this clonotype. The chain combines TRBV6-5 with TRBJ2-7; 10 bases match TRBD2. V gave up 7 bases and J gave up 2 bases; unmatched junction bases: 5. Germline V gene sequence: CDR1 MNHEY, CDR2 SVGAGI. This CDR3 spans 14 amino acids. The CDR3 reads CASKRTSGTYEQYF. The CDR3 DNA sequence: TGTGCCAGCAAGAGAACTAGCGGGACCTACGAGCAGTACTTC.

V gene TRBV11-2 combines with J gene TRBJ2-5, with 10 nucleotides matching TRBD2. Germline lookup yields CDR1 SGHAT and CDR2 FQNNGV. The CDR3 is 15 amino acids. V lost 3 bases and J lost 5; bases outside the gene matches: 6. Here the CDR3 DNA reads TGTGCCAGCAGCTTTACTAGCGGGGAGGGTGAGACCCAGTACTTC. It codes for CASSFTSGEGETQYF.